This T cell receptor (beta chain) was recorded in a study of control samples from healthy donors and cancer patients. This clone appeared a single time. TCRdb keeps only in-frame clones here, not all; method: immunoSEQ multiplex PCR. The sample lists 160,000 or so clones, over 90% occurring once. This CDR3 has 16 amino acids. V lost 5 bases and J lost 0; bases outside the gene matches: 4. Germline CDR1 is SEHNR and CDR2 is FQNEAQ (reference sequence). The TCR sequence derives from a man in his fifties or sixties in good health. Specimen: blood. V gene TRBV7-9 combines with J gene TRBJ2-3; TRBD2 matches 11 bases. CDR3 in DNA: TGTGCCAGCAGCACCTGGACTAGCGGGAGCACAGATACGCAGTATTTT. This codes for CASSTWTSGSTDTQYF.